The 23 T cell receptor beta chains presented below share a single source sample, sequenced in a study of blood T cell repertoires in COVID-19. Profiling relied on immunoSEQ multiplex PCR, and the TCRdb table lists in-frame clones only, not all of them. The sample lists around 300,000 clones; 85% to 90% were seen once. Sequenced input: peripheral blood. These receptors were collected from a woman in her thirties with COVID-19, enrolled during active disease.

The chain has TRBV3-1 (or the pseudogene TRBV3-2) and TRBJ2-2, with 8 bases lining up with TRBD2. CDR1 and CDR2 (germline): LGHDT, YNNKEL (reference sequence). The CDR3 is made up of 16 amino acids. V shed 0 bases, J shed 7 bases, and the junction held 7 bases outside the gene matches. CDR3 residues: CASSQEAAGAGGELFF. As DNA, the CDR3 is TGTGCCAGCAGCCAAGAGGCAGCGGGAGCTGGCGGGGAGCTGTTTTTT.

The J gene is TRBJ1-6, the V gene TRBV6-5; D gene unclear. CDR1 is MNHEY, CDR2 SVGAGI, per germline. With 4 bases removed from V and 0 bases from J, the gap between germline ends came to 10 bases. The length of the CDR3 is 16 residues. CDR3 sequence: CASSLSTSSYNSPLHF. For the CDR3, the DNA is TGTGCCAGCAGTTTGTCCACGAGCTCCTATAATTCACCCCTCCACTTT.

This chain links TRBV15 with TRBJ2-3; TRBD1 aligns across 8 bases. From germline, CDR1 is LNHNV and CDR2 YYDKDF (reference sequence). This CDR3 contains 15 residues. The J segment lost 0 bases and the V segment lost 3 bases, leaving 2 bases of the junction unmatched. CDR3 amino acids: CATSSRQGSTDTQYF. Written as DNA, the CDR3 is TGTGCCACCAGCAGTAGACAGGGGAGCACAGATACGCAGTATTTT.

CDR3 nucleotides: TGTGCCAGCAGCATTAGCGGGAGGGCCCTCAATGAGCAGTTCTTC. This gives the protein CASSISGRALNEQFF. This rearrangement joins TRBV11-2 to TRBJ2-1, with 11 positions matching TRBD2. J gave up 6 bases and V 5 bases, and 6 bases lay outside the gene matches. Germline values: CDR1 SGHAT, CDR2 FQNNGV. This CDR3 has 15 residues.

The chain employs TRBV5-1 and TRBJ2-1; TRBD2 matches 12 bases. V shed 4 bases and J 6 bases; nucleotides not matched to a gene: 5. Germline values: CDR1 SGHRS, CDR2 YFSETQ. This CDR3 has 15 residues. The CDR3 DNA sequence: TGCGCCAGCAGCCTCCTAGCGGGAGGGATCAATGAGCAGTTCTTC. It specifies CASSLLAGGINEQFF.

The chain carries TRBV11-2 and TRBJ1-3, with D hard to call. V lost 7 bases to trimming and J lost 0 bases, with 10 bases between them. Looked up from germline, CDR1 is SGHAT and CDR2 is FQNNGV. The CDR3 runs 14 residues. The CDR3 DNA reads TGTGCCAGCATCTCGGAGTCCTCTGGAAACACCATATATTTT. Translated: CASISESSGNTIYF.

The rearrangement uses TRBV5-6 and TRBJ1-1, with 7 bases fitting TRBD1. Per germline, CDR1 SGHDT and CDR2 YYEEEE. Trimming cost V 1 base and J 3 bases; bases outside gene matches: 9. CDR3 length equals 16 residues. This CDR3 reads CASSLTETGIYTEAFF. For the CDR3, the DNA is TGTGCCAGCAGCTTGACGGAGACAGGGATATACACTGAAGCTTTCTTT.

The CDR3 nucleotides read TGTGCCAGCAGTCCCCCCCCTAAACAGGCTCAATATAGAGGCTACACCTTC. It translates to CASSPPPKQAQYRGYTF. The V gene is TRBV6-6, the J gene TRBJ1-2, with D maybe TRBD1 (5 bases). Germline assignment: CDR1 MNHNY and CDR2 SVGAGI (reference sequence). This CDR3 has 17 amino acids. The V end lost 5 bases, the J end lost 8 bases, and 27 bases lay between the germline ends.

The chain has TRBV30 and TRBJ1-1, with 7 positions matching TRBD1. The CDR3 has 15 amino acids. The junction had 4 bases not matched to a gene; V was cut back by 0 bases and J by 0 bases. The germline gives CDR1 GTSNPN, CDR2 SVGIG (reference sequence). The CDR3 protein is CAWSVRGGMNTEAFF. In nucleotides, the CDR3 is TGTGCCTGGAGTGTAAGAGGGGGCATGAACACTGAAGCTTTCTTT.

V usage is TRBV7-8 and J usage is TRBJ1-5; 7 bases line up with TRBD1. The CDR3 length is 15 residues. Germline assignment: CDR1 SGHVS and CDR2 FQNEAQ. Trimming at V came to 1 base and at J to 5 bases, leaving 5 bases not matched to a gene. The DNA for the CDR3 is TGTGCCAGCAGCTTAGACAGGGGTCGGTATCAGCCCCAGCATTTT. Encoded protein: CASSLDRGRYQPQHF. The whole variable domain, remainder taken from reference TRBV7-8 and TRBJ1-5, is GAGVSQSPRYKVAKRGQDVALRCDPISGHVSLFWYQQALGQGPEFLTYFQNEAQLDKSGLPSDRFFAERPEGSVSTLKIQRTQQEDSAVYLCASSLDRGRYQPQHFGDGTRLSIL.

A word on this clone: Other DNA sequences in the same sample also yield this CDR3. The CDR3 here is CASSLDRGSYNEQFF. The CDR3 coding sequence is TGTGCCAGCAGCTTGGATCGGGGGTCCTACAATGAGCAGTTCTTC. The chain recombines TRBV5-4 with TRBJ2-1; possibly TRBD2 for D (6 bases). Germline assignment: CDR1 SGHNT and CDR2 YYREEE (reference sequence). Deletions cut 0 bases from V and 1 base from J, with 8 bases between. This CDR3 is built from 15 residues.

V and J are TRBV27 and TRBJ1-1; D perhaps matches TRBD1 (5 bases). The CDR3 consists of 14 residues. CDR1 is MNHEY and CDR2 is SMNVEV in the germline V gene (reference sequence). V lost 3 bases and J 4 bases, leaving 12 bases between the germline ends. The CDR3 here is CASSLTASTTEAFF. The CDR3 DNA sequence: TGTGCCAGCAGTTTGACAGCTTCGACCACTGAAGCTTTCTTT.

Only a few counts were recorded for this clone. The chain has TRBV6-5 and TRBJ1-1, with 7 bases matching TRBD1. CDR3 length equals 13 residues. J gave up 1 base and V 6 bases, and 2 bases lay outside the gene matches. CDR1 MNHEY and CDR2 SVGAGI come from the germline V gene. Here the CDR3 reads CASRGDRNTEAFF. The CDR3 nucleotides read TGTGCCAGCAGAGGGGACAGGAACACTGAAGCTTTCTTT.

This rearrangement joins TRBV30 to TRBJ2-7; 8 nucleotides line up with TRBD2. CDR3 length: 11 amino acids. Germline CDR1 and CDR2: GTSNPN and SVGIG (reference sequence). This chain's CDR3 is CATAGGSEQYF. CDR3 coding DNA: TGTGCGACGGCGGGGGGCTCCGAGCAGTACTTC.

The gene calls are TRBV5-1 and TRBJ1-2, with D perhaps TRBD1 (5 bases). CDR1 is SGHRS, CDR2 YFSETQ, per germline. This CDR3 is built from 15 residues. Trimming stripped 0 bases from V and 5 bases from J, with 14 bases between. The DNA of the CDR3 is TGCGCCAGCAGCTTGGGGACGACAGTTGGGTATGGCTACACCTTC. This encodes CASSLGTTVGYGYTF.

This chain connects TRBV30 to TRBJ1-3; the D is unclear. CDR1 and CDR2 (germline): GTSNPN, SVGIG (reference sequence). CDR3 length: 15 residues. With 0 bases removed from V and 0 bases from J, the gap between germline ends came to 9 bases. CDR3 sequence (DNA): TGTGCCTGGAGTGTACAGACCTACTCTGGAAACACCATATATTTT. It encodes CAWSVQTYSGNTIYF.

This CDR3 is CASTIGEAGNTIYF. In nucleotides, the CDR3 is TGTGCCAGTACAATCGGGGAGGCTGGAAACACCATATATTTT. This chain joins TRBV19 and TRBJ1-3; D call uncertain. There are 14 residues in the CDR3. Germline V gene sequence: CDR1 LNHDA, CDR2 SQIVND (reference sequence). V was cut by 7 bases and J by 2 bases, with 12 bases left in between.

The genes are TRBV9 and TRBJ2-1; D unclear. V gave up 4 bases and J gave up 9 bases, with 26 bases separating them. Germline CDR1 and CDR2: SGDLS and YYNGEE. This CDR3 is 17 amino acids long. As DNA, the CDR3 is TGTGCCAGCAGCCCCAGTCTCACCGGATACCGGCCGGGTGAGCAGTTCTTC. Its protein product is CASSPSLTGYRPGEQFF. The whole variable domain, remainder taken from reference TRBV9 and TRBJ2-1, is DSGVTQTPKHLITATGQRVTLRCSPRSGDLSVYWYQQSLDQGLQFLIQYYNGEERAKGNILERFSAQQFPDLHSELNLSSLELGDSALYFCASSPSLTGYRPGEQFFGPGTRLTVL.

The chain joins TRBV7-2 to TRBJ2-1, with 13 bases fitting TRBD2. V gave up 6 bases and J gave up 4 bases; unmatched junction bases: 15. The V gene's germline CDR1 is SGHTA and CDR2 FQGNSA. The CDR3 extends over 19 amino acids. CDR3: CASSHGLAGVGVGYNEQFF. The CDR3 DNA follows: TGTGCCAGCAGTCACGGACTAGCGGGAGTAGGGGTGGGGTACAATGAGCAGTTCTTC.

The gene calls are TRBV19 and TRBJ1-1; tentative D call: TRBD1 (5 bases). The CDR3 is 14 residues long. Germline loops: CDR1 LNHDA, CDR2 SQIVND (reference sequence). Trimming cost V 3 bases and J 3 bases, with 11 bases left between them. The CDR3 coding sequence is TGTGCCAGTAGTATGGGCGGGGGATACACTGAAGCTTTCTTT. This translates into CASSMGGGYTEAFF.

The chain couples TRBV5-1 to TRBJ1-4; 8 bases map to TRBD1. The V and J ends lost 2 bases and 8 bases, in that order; junction bases with no gene match: 5. This CDR3 region has 14 residues. CDR1 SGHRS and CDR2 YFSETQ come from the germline V gene. DNA for the CDR3: TGCGCCAGCAGCTTCGGACAGGGTGGGGAAAAACTGTTTTTT. This gives the protein CASSFGQGGEKLFF.

This rearrangement joins TRBV7-3 to TRBJ2-7; the D is unclear. V was pared by 5 bases and J by 4 bases, with 12 bases between. The length of the CDR3 is 13 residues. Germline-derived CDR1 and CDR2 are SGHTA and FQGTGA. The CDR3 here is CASSPGYSYEQYF. Here the CDR3 DNA reads TGTGCCAGCAGCCCAGGATATTCTTACGAGCAGTACTTC.

The chain is built from TRBV5-4 and TRBJ2-1; 7 bases are a match to TRBD1. Germline V gene sequence: CDR1 SGHNT, CDR2 YYREEE (reference sequence). Germline trimming cut 0 bases from V and 0 bases from J; bases unmatched to any gene: 6. This CDR3 region has 17 residues. CDR3 coding DNA: TGTGCCAGCAGCTTGGGAAACGCAGGGGGCTCCTACAATGAGCAGTTCTTC. Translated: CASSLGNAGGSYNEQFF.